A selection of T cell receptor beta chains follows, all from one sample in a study of blood T cell repertoires in COVID-19. The method was immunoSEQ multiplex PCR; TCRdb's version includes in-frame clones alone and lacks a portion of them. The sample records roughly 160,000 clones, almost 85% being singletons. Sequences were obtained from peripheral blood. All receptors derive from a man younger than 30 with active or convalescent COVID-19. Each CDR3 is given with its conserved first and last residue. A D gene is named only where the DNA matches it firmly. The size field is filled for only some rows; it gives once, few, many or a size class.

>TRBJ2-5|TRBD2|TRBV4-2|NA
TGTGCCAGCAGCCAAGGGGGACTAGCGGGGGGCCAAGAGACCCAGTACTTC
CASSQGGLAGGQETQYF
>TRBJ2-3|TRBD2|TRBV7-2|NA
TGTGCCAGCAGCAAGGGACTAGCGGGAGCCTCGCAGTATTTT
CASSKGLAGASQYF
>TRBJ1-2|NA|TRBV18|NA
TGTGCCAGCTCACCACAGGAGGCGGGAGGTGGCTACACCTTC
CASSPQEAGGGYTF
>TRBJ2-3|TRBD1|TRBV19|once
TGTGCCAGTAGACCAGCAGACAGGGGCGACACAGATACGCAGTATTTT
CASRPADRGDTDTQYF
>TRBJ2-2|NA|TRBV7-7|NA
TGTGCTAGCAGCCTTAGAGGGCGGAGCGGGGAGCTGTTTTTT
CASSLRGRSGELFF
>TRBJ1-1|NA|TRBV24-1|NA
TGTGCCACCAGTGATTCGGGAGGAAGGCCTGACACTGAAGCTTTCTTT
CATSDSGGRPDTEAFF
>TRBJ1-2|NA|TRBV6-5|once
TGTGCCAGCAAAAAGCAAGAAAGCTATGGCTACACCTTC
CASKKQESYGYTF
>TRBJ2-7|TRBD1|TRBV5-1|NA
TGCGCCAGCAGCACTGGACAGGGGGCCCACGAGCAGTACTTC
CASSTGQGAHEQYF
>TRBJ1-1|TRBD1|TRBV11-3|NA
TGTGCCAGCAGCTTTAGCCAGGGGGCTGAAGCTTTCTTT
CASSFSQGAEAFF
>TRBJ1-2|NA|TRBV10-3|NA
TGTGCCATCAGCCAGATTGGGACTCTAGACTATGGCTACACCTTC
CAISQIGTLDYGYTF